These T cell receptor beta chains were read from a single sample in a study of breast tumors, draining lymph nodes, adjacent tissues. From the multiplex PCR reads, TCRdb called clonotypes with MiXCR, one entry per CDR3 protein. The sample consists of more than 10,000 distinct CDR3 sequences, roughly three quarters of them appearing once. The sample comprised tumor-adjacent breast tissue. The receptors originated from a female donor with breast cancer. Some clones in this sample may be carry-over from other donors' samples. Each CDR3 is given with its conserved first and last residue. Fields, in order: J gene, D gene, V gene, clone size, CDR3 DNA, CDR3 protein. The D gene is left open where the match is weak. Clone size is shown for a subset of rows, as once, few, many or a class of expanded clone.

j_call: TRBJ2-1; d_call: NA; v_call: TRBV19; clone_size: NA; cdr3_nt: TGTGCCAGTAGTAATAGCGACTTCCGCTCCTACAATGAGCAGTTCTTC; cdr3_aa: CASSNSDFRSYNEQFF
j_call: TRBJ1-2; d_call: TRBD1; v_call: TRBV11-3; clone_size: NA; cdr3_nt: TGTGCCAGCAGCCTGACAGGGGGCTATGGCTACACCTTC; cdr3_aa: CASSLTGGYGYTF
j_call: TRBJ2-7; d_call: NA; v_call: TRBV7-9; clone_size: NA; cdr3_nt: TGTGCCAGCAGCTTAGTGGGAGGCCGCTCCTACGAGCAGTACTTC; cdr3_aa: CASSLVGGRSYEQYF
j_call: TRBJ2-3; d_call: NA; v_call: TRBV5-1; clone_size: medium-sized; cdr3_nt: TGCGCCAGCAGCCCCGGACACGGGATAGTTGATACGCAGTATTTT; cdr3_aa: CASSPGHGIVDTQYF
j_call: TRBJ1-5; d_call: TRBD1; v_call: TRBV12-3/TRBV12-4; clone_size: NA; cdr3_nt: TGTGCCAGCAGTACAGGGGGCTATAATCAGCCCCAGCATTTT; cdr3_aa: CASSTGGYNQPQHF
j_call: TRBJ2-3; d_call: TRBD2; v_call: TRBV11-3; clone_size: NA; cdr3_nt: TGTGCCAGCAGCTTATCGGGGACTAGCGGGAGGGGGAAAGATACGCAGTATTTT; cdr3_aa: CASSLSGTSGRGKDTQYF
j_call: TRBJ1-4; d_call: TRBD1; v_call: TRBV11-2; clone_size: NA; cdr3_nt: TGTGTCAGCAGCCGCCGACAGGGGGCTAATGAAAAACTGTTCTTT; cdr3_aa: CVSSRRQGANEKLFF
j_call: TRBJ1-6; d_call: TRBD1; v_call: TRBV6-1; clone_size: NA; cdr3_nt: TGTGCCAGCAGTGGGTCGACAGGGGGAGGTTCACCCCTCCACTTT; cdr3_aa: CASSGSTGGGSPLHF
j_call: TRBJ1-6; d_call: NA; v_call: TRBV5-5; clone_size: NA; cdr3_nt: TGTGCCAGCAGCTTCACCCCCTATAGGTCCTATAATTCACCCCTCCACTTT; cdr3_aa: CASSFTPYRSYNSPLHF
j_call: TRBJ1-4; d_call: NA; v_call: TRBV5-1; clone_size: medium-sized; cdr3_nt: TGCGCCAGCAGCTTGGAAGGCACCGGGGTCGGTAATGAAAAACTGTTTTTT; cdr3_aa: CASSLEGTGVGNEKLFF
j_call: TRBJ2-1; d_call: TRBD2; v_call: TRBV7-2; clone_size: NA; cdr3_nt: TGTGCCAGCAGCACGGGGGGGACTAGCGGGTACAATGAGCAGTTCTTC; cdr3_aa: CASSTGGTSGYNEQFF
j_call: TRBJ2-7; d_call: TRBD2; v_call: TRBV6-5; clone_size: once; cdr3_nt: TGTGCCAGCAGTTCCGCCCTAGCGGACTACGAGCAGTACTTC; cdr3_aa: CASSSALADYEQYF
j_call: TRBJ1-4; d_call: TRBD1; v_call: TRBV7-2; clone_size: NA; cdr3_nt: TGTGCCAGCAGCCCAAAGGGGACAGGGGGCGCAGGGAATGAAAAACTGTTTTTT; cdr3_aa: CASSPKGTGGAGNEKLFF
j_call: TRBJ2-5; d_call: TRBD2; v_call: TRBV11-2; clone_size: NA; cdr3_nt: TGTGCCAGTTTGACGGGCGCTAGCGGGAGGTCGGAGACCCAGTACTTC; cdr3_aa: CASLTGASGRSETQYF
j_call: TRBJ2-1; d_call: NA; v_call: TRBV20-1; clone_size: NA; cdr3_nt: TGCAGTGCCAGGGACTACAATGAGCAGTTCTTC; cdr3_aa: CSARDYNEQFF
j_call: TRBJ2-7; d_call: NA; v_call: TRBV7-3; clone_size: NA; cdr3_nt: TGTGCCAGCAGCTTAAAACGGGACACAGAGCAGTACTTC; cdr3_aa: CASSLKRDTEQYF
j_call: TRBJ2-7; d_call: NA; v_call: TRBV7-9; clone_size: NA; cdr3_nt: TGTGCCAGCAGCTTAGCGCCCGACGGTCCCTACGAGCAGTACTTC; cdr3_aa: CASSLAPDGPYEQYF
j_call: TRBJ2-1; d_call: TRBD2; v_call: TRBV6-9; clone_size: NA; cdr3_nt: TGTGCCAGCAGCCAAACACTAGCGGGACCCTACAATGAGCAGTTCTTC; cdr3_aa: CASSQTLAGPYNEQFF
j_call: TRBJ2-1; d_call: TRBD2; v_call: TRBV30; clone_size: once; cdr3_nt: TGTGCCTGGAGTACCTTAGGACTAGCGGTCTCCTACAATGAGCAGTTCTTC; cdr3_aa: CAWSTLGLAVSYNEQFF
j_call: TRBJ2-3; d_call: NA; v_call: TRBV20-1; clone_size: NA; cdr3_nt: TGCAGTGCTACGGGACGGGGGTATGCTAGGCAGTATTTT; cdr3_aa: CSATGRGYARQYF
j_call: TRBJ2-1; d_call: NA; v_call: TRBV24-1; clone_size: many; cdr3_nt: TGTGCCACCCAACGCTCCGGGGCACCTGAGCAGTTCTTC; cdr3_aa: CATQRSGAPEQFF
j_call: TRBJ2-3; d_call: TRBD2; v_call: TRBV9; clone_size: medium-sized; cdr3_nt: TGTGCCAGCAGCCCAGGACTAGCGGGAGCAGATACGCAGTATTTT; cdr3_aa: CASSPGLAGADTQYF
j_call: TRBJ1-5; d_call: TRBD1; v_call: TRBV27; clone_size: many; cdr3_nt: TGTGCCAGCAGTCGCGAAGGGACAGGCTATCAGCCCCAGCATTTT; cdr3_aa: CASSREGTGYQPQHF
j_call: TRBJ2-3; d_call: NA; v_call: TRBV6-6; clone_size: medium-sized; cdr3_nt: TGTGCCAGCAGGGGAGACAGACTCACAGATACGCAGTATTTT; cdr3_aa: CASRGDRLTDTQYF
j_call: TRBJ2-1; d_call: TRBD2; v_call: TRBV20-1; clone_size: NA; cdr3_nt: TGCAGTGCTGCGGGACTAGCGGATTGGGATGAGCTGTTCTTC; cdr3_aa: CSAAGLADWDELFF
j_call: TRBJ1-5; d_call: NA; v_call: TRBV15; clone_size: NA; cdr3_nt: TGTGCCACCAGCAGAGTAATAGAGGGAAAAGGCAATCAGCCCCAGCATTTT; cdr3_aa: CATSRVIEGKGNQPQHF
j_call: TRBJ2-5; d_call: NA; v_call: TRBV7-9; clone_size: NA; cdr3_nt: TGTGCCAGCAGCCTCCCCGGATCGAGACAAGAGACCCAGTACTTC; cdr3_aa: CASSLPGSRQETQYF
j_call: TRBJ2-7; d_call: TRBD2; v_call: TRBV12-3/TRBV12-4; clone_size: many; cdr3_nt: TGTGCCAGCAGCCTACAAGCGGGAGGGCCCCACGAGCAGTACTTC; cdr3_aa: CASSLQAGGPHEQYF
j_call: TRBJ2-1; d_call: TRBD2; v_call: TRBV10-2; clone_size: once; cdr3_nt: TGCGCCAGCAGTGAGAAGGTCCGACTAGCGCAGTACAATGAGCAGTTCTTC; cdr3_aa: CASSEKVRLAQYNEQFF
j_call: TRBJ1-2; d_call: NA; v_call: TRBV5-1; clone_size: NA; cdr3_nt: TGCGCCAGCAGTCGGTCGCTAGCTAACTATGGCTACACCTTC; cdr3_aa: CASSRSLANYGYTF
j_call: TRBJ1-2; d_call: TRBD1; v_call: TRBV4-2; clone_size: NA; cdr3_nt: TGTGCCAGCAGCCAAGCCGGAATCGGGGGACAGTTGTTTGGCTACACCTTC; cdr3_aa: CASSQAGIGGQLFGYTF
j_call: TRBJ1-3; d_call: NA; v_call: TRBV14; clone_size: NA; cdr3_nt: TGTGCCAGCAGCCAACGAACAGGGACTCTCTCTGGAAACACCATATATTTT; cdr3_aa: CASSQRTGTLSGNTIYF
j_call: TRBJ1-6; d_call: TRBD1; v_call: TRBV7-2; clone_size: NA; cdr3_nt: TGTGCCAGCAGCTTAGGGGGACAGCCCAATTCACCCCTCCACTTT; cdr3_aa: CASSLGGQPNSPLHF
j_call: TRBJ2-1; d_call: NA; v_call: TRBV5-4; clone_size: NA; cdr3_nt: TGTGCCAGCAGCTTGGGCAGCGGAAGCTCCTACAATGAGCAGTTCTTC; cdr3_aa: CASSLGSGSSYNEQFF
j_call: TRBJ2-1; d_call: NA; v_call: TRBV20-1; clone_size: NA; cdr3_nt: TGCAGTGCTAGGAGGTCAAACAATGAGCAGTTCTTC; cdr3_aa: CSARRSNNEQFF
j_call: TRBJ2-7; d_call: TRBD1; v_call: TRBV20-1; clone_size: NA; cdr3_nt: TGCAGTGCTAGAGATCCCGCAGGGGGCAAGAACGAGCAGTACTTC; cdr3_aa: CSARDPAGGKNEQYF
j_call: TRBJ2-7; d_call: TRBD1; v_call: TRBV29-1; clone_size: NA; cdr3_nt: TGCAGCGTTGGGGGACAGGGGGCCTACGAGCAGTACTTC; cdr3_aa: CSVGGQGAYEQYF
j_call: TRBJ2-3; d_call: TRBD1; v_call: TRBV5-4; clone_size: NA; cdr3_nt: TGTGCCAGCAGCCGCGAGGGGACAGCGCTCACAGATACGCAGTATTTT; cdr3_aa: CASSREGTALTDTQYF
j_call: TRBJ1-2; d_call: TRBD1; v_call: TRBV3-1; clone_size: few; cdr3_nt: TGTGCCAGCAGCCCGGGACAGGCCTATGGCTACACCTTC; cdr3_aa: CASSPGQAYGYTF
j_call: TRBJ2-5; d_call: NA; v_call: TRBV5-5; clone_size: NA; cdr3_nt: TGTGCCAGCAGCTTGGGGCCACAAGAGACCCAGTACTTC; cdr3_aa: CASSLGPQETQYF
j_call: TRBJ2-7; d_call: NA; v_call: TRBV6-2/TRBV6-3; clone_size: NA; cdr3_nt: TGTGCCAGCAGTTCTTATTCGGTTGCGCAGTACTTC; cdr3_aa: CASSSYSVAQYF
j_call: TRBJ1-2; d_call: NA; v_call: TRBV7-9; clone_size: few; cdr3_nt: TGTGCCAGCAGTAGGGCGGGGCTTGACTATGGCTACACCTTC; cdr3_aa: CASSRAGLDYGYTF
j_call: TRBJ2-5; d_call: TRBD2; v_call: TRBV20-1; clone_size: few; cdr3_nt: TGCAGTGCTAATGGGAAAACTAGCGGGAGGTCGGAGACCCAGTACTTC; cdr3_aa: CSANGKTSGRSETQYF
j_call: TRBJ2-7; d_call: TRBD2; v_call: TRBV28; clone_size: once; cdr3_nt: TGTGCCAGCAGCGGAGGAACTAGCGGGGGAACCTCCTACGAGCAGTACTTC; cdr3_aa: CASSGGTSGGTSYEQYF
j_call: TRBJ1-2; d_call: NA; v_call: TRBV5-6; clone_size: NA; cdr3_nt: TGTGCCAGCAGCCCAGGGACACCGAGCTATGGCTACACCTTC; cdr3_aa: CASSPGTPSYGYTF
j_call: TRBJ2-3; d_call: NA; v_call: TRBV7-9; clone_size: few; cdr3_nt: TGTGCCAGCAGCTTCACAGGGATGGATACGCAGTATTTT; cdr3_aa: CASSFTGMDTQYF
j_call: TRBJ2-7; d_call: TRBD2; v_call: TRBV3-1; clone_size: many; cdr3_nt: TGTGCCAGCAGCCCGACTAGCGGGAGGGCGAATGGTGAGCAGTACTTC; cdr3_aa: CASSPTSGRANGEQYF
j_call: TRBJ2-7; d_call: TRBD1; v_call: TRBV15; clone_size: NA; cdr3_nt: TGTGCCACCAGCAGAGAACCGGGACAGCTAACCGAGCAGTACTTC; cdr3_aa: CATSREPGQLTEQYF
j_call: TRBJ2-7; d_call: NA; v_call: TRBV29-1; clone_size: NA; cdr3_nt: TGCAGCGTGGCCGGGCGGCTAGTCGACGAGCAGTACTTC; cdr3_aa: CSVAGRLVDEQYF
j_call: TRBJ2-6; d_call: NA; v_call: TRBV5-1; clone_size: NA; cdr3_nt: TGCGCCAGCAGATTGGTAGTCGGCTTTGGGGCCAACGTCCTGACTTTC; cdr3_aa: CASRLVVGFGANVLTF
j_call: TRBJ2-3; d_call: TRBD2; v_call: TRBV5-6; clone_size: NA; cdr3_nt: TGTGCCAGCAGCGAAGGGACTAGCGGGACGGGGGATACGCAGTATTTT; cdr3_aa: CASSEGTSGTGDTQYF
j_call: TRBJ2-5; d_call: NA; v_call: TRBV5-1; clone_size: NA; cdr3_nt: TGCGCCAGCGGCTTGGGAGAGACCCAGTACTTC; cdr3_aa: CASGLGETQYF
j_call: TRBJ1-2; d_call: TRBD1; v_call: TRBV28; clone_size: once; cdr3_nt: TGTGCCAGCAGTTCAGCAGGGGGCGGAGGCTATGGCTACACCTTC; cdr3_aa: CASSSAGGGGYGYTF
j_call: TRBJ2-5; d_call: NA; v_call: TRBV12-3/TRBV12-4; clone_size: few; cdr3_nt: TGTGCCAGCAGTCTCGTTGGAGAGACCCAGTACTTC; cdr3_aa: CASSLVGETQYF
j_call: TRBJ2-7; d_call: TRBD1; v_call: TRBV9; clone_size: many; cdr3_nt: TGTGCCAGCAGCGTAGGGGGGACAGGGGCCTCTGAGGAGCAGTACTTC; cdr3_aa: CASSVGGTGASEEQYF
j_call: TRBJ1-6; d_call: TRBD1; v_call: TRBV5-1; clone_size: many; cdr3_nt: TGCGCCAGCAGCTTGGGGGACAGGGGTGGTGATTCACCCCTCCACTTT; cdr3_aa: CASSLGDRGGDSPLHF
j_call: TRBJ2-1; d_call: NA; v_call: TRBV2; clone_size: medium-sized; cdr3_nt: TGTGCCAGCAGGGCCGGTGGTAGCGCCTACAATGAGCAGTTCTTC; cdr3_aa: CASRAGGSAYNEQFF
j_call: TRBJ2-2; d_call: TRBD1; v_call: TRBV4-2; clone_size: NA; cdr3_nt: TGTGCCAGCAGCCAAGTGACAGGGGGCGCGTCCTCCGGGGAGCTGTTTTTT; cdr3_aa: CASSQVTGGASSGELFF
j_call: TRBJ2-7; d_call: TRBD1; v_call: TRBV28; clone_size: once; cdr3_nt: TGTGCCAGCAGTTCCACAGGGGCCTTTCGGGAGCAGTACTTC; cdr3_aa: CASSSTGAFREQYF
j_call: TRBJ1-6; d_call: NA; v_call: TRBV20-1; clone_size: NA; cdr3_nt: TGCAGTGCTAGCCCGACGGAGAATTCACCCCTCCACTTT; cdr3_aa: CSASPTENSPLHF